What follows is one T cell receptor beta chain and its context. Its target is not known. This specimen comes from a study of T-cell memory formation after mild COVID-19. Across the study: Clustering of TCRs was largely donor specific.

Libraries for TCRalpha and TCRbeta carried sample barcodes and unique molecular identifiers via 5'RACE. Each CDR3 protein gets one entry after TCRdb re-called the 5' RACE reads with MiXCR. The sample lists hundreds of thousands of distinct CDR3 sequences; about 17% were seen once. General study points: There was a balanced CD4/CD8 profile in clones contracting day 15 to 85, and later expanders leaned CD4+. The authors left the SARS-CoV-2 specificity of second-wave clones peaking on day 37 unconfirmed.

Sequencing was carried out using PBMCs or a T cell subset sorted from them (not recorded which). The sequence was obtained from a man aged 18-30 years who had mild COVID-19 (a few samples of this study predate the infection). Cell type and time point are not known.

CDR3 amino acids: CASSRGEPYYNSPLHF. Here the CDR3 DNA reads TGTGCCAGCAGTAGGGGGGAACCGTATTATAATTCACCCCTCCACTTT. V is TRBV12-3 or TRBV12-4 and J is TRBJ1-6, with a weak D call TRBD1 (6 bases). The CDR3 consists of 16 residues. The germline V and J ends were trimmed by 5 bases and 4 bases, with 15 bases remaining between them.